This T cell receptor (beta chain) originates from a study of human T cells and chemical hapten exposure. The sample's time point: pre-sensitization, week 0. Sample treatment: therapeutic diphenylcyclopropenone sensitization with weekly scalp DPC. This clonotype came up many times. TCRdb reprocessed the RACE reads with MiXCR, giving one entry per CDR3 protein. The data show about 80,000 distinct CDR3 sequences, 12% to 15% seen once. The CDR3 is 13 residues long. In germline, CDR1 is MNHEY, CDR2 SMNVEV (reference sequence). V was pared by 6 bases and J by 3 bases, with 12 bases between. Sample: whole blood, taken in connection with sensitization to the hapten diphenylcyclopropenone (DPC). J is TRBJ2-7 and V is TRBV27; D remains ambiguous. The clonotype originates from a woman aged 45-60 years with alopecia areata. Some clones in this sample may be carry-over from other donors' samples. CDR3 residues: CASSPHNDYEQYF. As DNA, the CDR3 is TGTGCCAGCAGCCCCCACAACGACTACGAGCAGTACTTC.